Each of the 18 T cell receptor beta chains below was sequenced from the same sample in a study of cytomegalovirus exposure and HLA in healthy donors. 60 Vbeta and 13 Jbeta primers were used in PCR. Here immunoSEQ multiplex PCR was the method, and the copy in TCRdb shows in-frame clones only, minus some. Its clone listing holds 65,000 to 85,000 clones. The sequenced material came from PBMCs. The receptors were gathered from a woman between 25 and 40 years old in good health and CMV-seronegative.

The chain uses TRBV6-1 and TRBJ2-5, with TRBD1 identical over 7 bases. The CDR3 covers 14 residues. Trimming at V came to 4 bases and at J to 5 bases, leaving 7 bases not matched to a gene. CDR1 is MNHNS, CDR2 SASEGT, per germline. CDR3 residues: CASSADRWGETQYF. Here the CDR3 DNA reads TGTGCCAGCAGTGCGGACAGGTGGGGGGAGACCCAGTACTTC.

The chain employs TRBV6-6 and TRBJ2-7; 8 positions agree with TRBD1. The germline V gene has CDR1 MNHNY and CDR2 SVGAGI (reference sequence). There are 16 residues in the CDR3. J gave up 1 base and V 5 bases, and 10 bases lay outside the gene matches. The CDR3 region has the DNA TGTGCCAGCAGTCACCACGACAGGGGCCTATCCTACGAGCAGTACTTC. Residues: CASSHHDRGLSYEQYF.

This chain joins TRBV28 and TRBJ1-4, with D possibly being TRBD1 (5 bases). The CDR3 totals 14 residues. CDR1 MDHEN and CDR2 SYDVKM come from the germline V gene. The V and J ends lost 7 bases and 7 bases respectively, with 16 bases between them. The chain's CDR3 is CASTYPGMAEKLFF. In DNA, the CDR3 is TGTGCCAGCACCTACCCAGGGATGGCTGAAAAACTGTTTTTT.

V gene TRBV4-1 combines with J gene TRBJ1-5, with 12 bases that match TRBD1. The V gene's germline CDR1 is MGHRA and CDR2 YSYEKL. This CDR3 is 18 amino acids long. The ends lost 1 base at V and 1 base at J; junction bases unmatched: 5. CDR3: CASSQGPGQGASNQPQHF. The CDR3 region has the DNA TGCGCCAGCAGCCAAGGTCCGGGACAGGGGGCAAGCAATCAGCCCCAGCATTTT.

V and J are TRBV2 and TRBJ1-2; D unclear. V lost 6 bases, J lost 1 base, and 12 bases lay in between. Germline CDR1 SNHLY, CDR2 FYNNEI. This CDR3 spans 14 amino acids. The CDR3 bases are TGTGCCAGCAGACCCGAGGCTGGTAACTATGGCTACACCTTC. Protein product: CASRPEAGNYGYTF.

The rearrangement uses TRBV6-5 and TRBJ1-6; 9 bases are a match to TRBD1. The V gene's germline CDR1 is MNHEY and CDR2 SVGAGI. The length of the CDR3 is 16 residues. V trimming: 0 bases; J trimming: 10 bases; junction bases outside the gene matches: 7. The CDR3 region is CASSYSWGTGYSPLHF. CDR3 bases: TGTGCCAGCAGTTACTCGTGGGGGACAGGGTACTCACCCCTCCACTTT.

CDR3 nucleotide sequence: TGTGCCAGCAGTCCCCCCCCGGGAGGGGGCACGACTGAAGCTTTCTTT. It codes for CASSPPPGGGTTEAFF. The V gene is TRBV28, the J gene TRBJ1-1; the match to TRBD1 covers 7 bases. CDR1 is MDHEN and CDR2 is SYDVKM in the germline V gene. Trimming removed 5 bases from V and 5 bases from J; junction bases left unmatched: 14. This CDR3 contains 16 residues.

The chain couples TRBV7-9 to TRBJ1-5, with a weak D call TRBD1 (6 bases). The V gene lost 5 bases and the J gene lost 1 base, with 18 bases spanning the gap. CDR3 length equals 17 residues. CDR1 and CDR2 from the germline V gene are SEHNR and FQNEAQ (reference sequence). The CDR3 loop is CASSLSAGASSNQPQHF. Written as DNA, the CDR3 is TGTGCCAGCAGCCTCTCGGCGGGGGCTTCGAGCAATCAGCCCCAGCATTTT.

J is TRBJ1-1 and V is TRBV9, with D possibly TRBD1 on 5 matching bases. Trimming took off 2 bases at V and 5 bases at J, with 13 bases between the two ends. Germline loops: CDR1 SGDLS, CDR2 YYNGEE. The CDR3 runs to 14 residues. This CDR3 reads CASSVAGVETEAFF. CDR3 coding DNA: TGTGCCAGCAGCGTGGCGGGGGTTGAGACTGAAGCTTTCTTT.

This chain joins TRBV7-6 and TRBJ1-2, with D tentatively TRBD1 (5 bases). The V gene's germline CDR1 is SGHVS and CDR2 FNYEAQ. V shed 5 bases and J shed 5 bases, with 9 bases lying between them. The CDR3 covers 12 residues. CDR3 region: CASSPGGYGYTF. The CDR3 nucleotides read TGTGCCAGCAGCCCGGGGGGGTATGGCTACACCTTC.

As for this clone: One end of the junction fails to match germline, which may point to a read error. The genes are TRBV27 and TRBJ2-6; 7 nucleotides align to TRBD1. The CDR3 runs 17 residues. CDR1 MNHEY and CDR2 SMNVEV come from the germline V gene (reference sequence). CDR3 protein: CASSPLDRASEANVLTF. As DNA, the CDR3 is TGTGCCAGCAGCCCACTCGACAGGGCCTCTGAGGCCAACGTCCTGACTTTC.

The rearrangement joins TRBV18 to TRBJ2-1; unclear D gene. CDR1 and CDR2 from the germline V gene are KGHSH and LQKENI. V gave up 8 bases and J gave up 0 bases, with 8 bases separating them. This CDR3 is 13 amino acids long. The CDR3 protein is CASLDTSYNEQFF. The CDR3 nucleotides are TGTGCCAGCCTAGATACCTCCTACAATGAGCAGTTCTTC. Filled out from reference TRBV18 and TRBJ2-1, the complete variable domain reads NAGVMQNPRHLVRRRGQEARLRCSPMKGHSHVYWYRQLPEEGLKFMVYLQKENIIDESGMPKERFSAEFPKEGPSILRIQQVVRGDSAAYFCASLDTSYNEQFFGPGTRLTVL.

This rearrangement joins TRBV28 to TRBJ1-1; 12 nucleotides agree with TRBD1. Unmatched junction bases numbered 6, after V lost 5 bases and J lost 5 bases. The CDR3 sequence is 15 residues long. CDR1 is MDHEN, CDR2 SYDVKM, per germline. The chain's CDR3 is CASSPGQGALTEAFF. CDR3 DNA: TGTGCCAGCAGTCCGGGACAGGGGGCGTTGACTGAAGCTTTCTTT.

The chain is built from TRBV9 and TRBJ2-7, with a weak D call TRBD2 (5 bases). Germline assignment: CDR1 SGDLS and CDR2 YYNGEE. V shed 4 bases and J shed 0 bases, with 14 bases lying between them. The CDR3 sequence is 15 residues long. This CDR3 reads CASSPRSGSSYEQYF. The CDR3 DNA is TGTGCCAGCAGCCCCAGGAGCGGTAGCTCCTACGAGCAGTACTTC.

The chain is built from TRBV6-5 and TRBJ1-1, with TRBD1 matching 10 bases. Per the germline V gene, CDR1 is MNHEY and CDR2 is SVGAGI. V shed 5 bases and J 4 bases; nucleotides not matched to a gene: 7. The CDR3 runs 15 residues. The CDR3 sequence: CASSLFRDRGTEAFF. The CDR3 DNA reads TGTGCCAGCAGTCTTTTCCGGGACAGGGGCACTGAAGCTTTCTTT.

This sequence joins TRBV30 and TRBJ2-6, with D possibly matching TRBD2 (5 bases). Looked up from germline, CDR1 is GTSNPN and CDR2 is SVGIG (reference sequence). The CDR3 loop spans 14 amino acids. Trimming cost V 6 bases and J 1 base, with 10 bases left between them. CDR3 region: CACPGLSGANVLTF. CDR3 nucleotide sequence: TGTGCCTGCCCGGGGTTATCTGGGGCCAACGTCCTGACTTTC.

This rearrangement joins TRBV9 to TRBJ2-7; TRBD2 matches at 9 bases. V lost 2 bases, J lost 7 bases, and 13 bases stayed unmatched. Germline V gene data show CDR1 as SGDLS and CDR2 as YYNGEE. This CDR3 is built from 16 residues. The CDR3 region has the DNA TGTGCCAGCAGCGTCCACCCCGCGGGGGGGCCGGGAGAGCAGTACTTC. It specifies CASSVHPAGGPGEQYF.

This chain joins TRBV27 and TRBJ1-4; D possibly corresponds to TRBD1 (5 bases). Germline CDR1 is MNHEY and CDR2 is SMNVEV (reference sequence). The V and J ends lost 5 bases and 4 bases respectively, with 11 bases between them. CDR3 size: 14 residues. CDR3 in DNA: TGTGCCAGCAGTCAGACAGAGATTAATGAAAAACTGTTTTTT. Its protein is CASSQTEINEKLFF.